This passage covers 3 T cell receptor beta chains from one sample sequenced in a study of post-analysis software for immune sequencing data. For these receptors, no antigen is known. Study-level findings and limits: Five or six TRBV segments appeared more often in patients than in controls, and TRBV5-6, TRBV5-1 and TRBV20-1 were among these.

Researchers reported that TCR beta cDNA libraries carried unique molecular identifiers. TCRdb passed the PCR reads through MiXCR, listing each CDR3 protein once. The sample contains around 190,000 distinct CDR3 sequences, 29% of which appear only once. Sequenced sample: blood. These receptors all stem from a girl under 18 with multiple sclerosis.

This clonotype was observed many times. The chain recombines TRBV5-6 with TRBJ2-1; 9 nucleotides line up with TRBD2. After removal of 1 base from V and 7 bases from J, the junction contained 3 bases not matched to a gene. Germline V CDR1 and CDR2: SGHDT, YYEEEE. The CDR3 runs 14 residues. The CDR3 loop reads CASSLSLAGNEQFF. CDR3 nucleotides: TGTGCCAGCAGCTTGTCGCTAGCGGGGAATGAGCAGTTCTTC.

A word on this clonotype: The junction differs from germline at one of its ends, possibly a read error. The V and J genes are TRBV5-1 and TRBJ1-2; weak D call: TRBD1 (5 bases). The germline gives CDR1 SGHRS, CDR2 YFSETQ. This CDR3 contains 13 residues. The DNA for the CDR3 is TGCGCCGGCAGCTCGGATAGTCAGGGTACCTACACCTTC. Encoded protein: CAGSSDSQGTYTF.

This chain links TRBV29-1 with TRBJ2-3, with 15 bases identical to TRBD2. The CDR3 length is 16 residues. The germline V gene has CDR1 SQVTM and CDR2 ANQGSEA. Trimming at V came to 6 bases and at J to 5 bases, leaving 9 bases not matched to a gene. The CDR3 coding sequence is TGCAGCGTCTGGACTAGCGGGGGGGATGGGATAGATACGCAGTATTTT. Translating it yields CSVWTSGGDGIDTQYF.